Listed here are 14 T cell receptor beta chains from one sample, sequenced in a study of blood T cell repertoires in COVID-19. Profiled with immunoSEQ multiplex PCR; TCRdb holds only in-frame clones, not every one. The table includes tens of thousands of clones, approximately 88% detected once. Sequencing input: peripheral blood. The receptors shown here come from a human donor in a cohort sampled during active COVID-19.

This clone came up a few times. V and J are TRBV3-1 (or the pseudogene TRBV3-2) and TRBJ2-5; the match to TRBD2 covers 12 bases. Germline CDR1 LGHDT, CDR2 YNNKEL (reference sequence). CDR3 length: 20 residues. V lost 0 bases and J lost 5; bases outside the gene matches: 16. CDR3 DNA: TGTGCCAGCAGCCAAGAAGTCCGCCGGACTAGCGGGGAGGTGGTGGAGACCCAGTACTTC. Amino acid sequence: CASSQEVRRTSGEVVETQYF.

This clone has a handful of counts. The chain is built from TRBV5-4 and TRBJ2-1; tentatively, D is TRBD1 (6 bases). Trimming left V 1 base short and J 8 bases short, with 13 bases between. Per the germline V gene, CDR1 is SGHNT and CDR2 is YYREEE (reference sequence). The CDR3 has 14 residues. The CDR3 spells CASSLSGNRDEQFF. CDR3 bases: TGTGCCAGCAGCTTGTCGGGCAACAGGGATGAGCAGTTCTTC.

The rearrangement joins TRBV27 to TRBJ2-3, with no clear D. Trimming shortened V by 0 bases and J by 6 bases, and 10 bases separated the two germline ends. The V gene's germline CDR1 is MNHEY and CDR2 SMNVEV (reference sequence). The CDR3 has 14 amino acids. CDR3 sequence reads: CASSLSTAWDTQYF. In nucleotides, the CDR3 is TGTGCCAGCAGTTTATCAACAGCTTGGGATACGCAGTATTTT.

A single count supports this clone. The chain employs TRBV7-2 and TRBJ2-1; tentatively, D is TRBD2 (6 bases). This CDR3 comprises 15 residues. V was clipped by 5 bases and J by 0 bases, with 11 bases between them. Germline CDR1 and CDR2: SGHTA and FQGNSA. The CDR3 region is CASSPRRGSYNEQFF. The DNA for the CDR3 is TGTGCCAGCAGCCCCAGGCGGGGCTCCTACAATGAGCAGTTCTTC.

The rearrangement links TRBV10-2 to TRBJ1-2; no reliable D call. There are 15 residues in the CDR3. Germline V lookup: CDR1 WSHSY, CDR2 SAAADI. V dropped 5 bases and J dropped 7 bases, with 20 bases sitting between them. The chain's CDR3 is CASSPDKLTLSGYTF. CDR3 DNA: TGCGCCAGCAGTCCCGACAAACTCACTCTGAGTGGCTACACCTTC.

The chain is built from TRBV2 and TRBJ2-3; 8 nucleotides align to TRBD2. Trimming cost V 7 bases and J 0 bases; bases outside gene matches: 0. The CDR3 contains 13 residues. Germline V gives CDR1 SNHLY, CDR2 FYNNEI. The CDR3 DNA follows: TGTGCCAGCAAGCGGGAGAGCACAGATACGCAGTATTTT. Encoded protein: CASKRESTDTQYF.

The CDR3 here is CASSLASGVNTEAFF. CDR3 nucleotide sequence: TGTGCCAGCAGCTTAGCGAGCGGGGTGAACACTGAAGCTTTCTTT. The chain recombines TRBV11-2 with TRBJ1-1; D is undetermined. The germline CDR1 and CDR2 sequences are SGHAT and FQNNGV. Trimming cost V 1 base and J 0 bases, with 9 bases left between them. This CDR3 is built from 15 residues.

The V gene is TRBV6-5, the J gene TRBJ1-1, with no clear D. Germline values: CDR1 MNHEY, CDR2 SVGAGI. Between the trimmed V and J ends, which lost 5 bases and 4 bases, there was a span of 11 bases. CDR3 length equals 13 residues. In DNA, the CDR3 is TGTGCCAGCAGTCCCCCCGGTCGCACTGAAGCTTTCTTT. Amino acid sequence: CASSPPGRTEAFF.

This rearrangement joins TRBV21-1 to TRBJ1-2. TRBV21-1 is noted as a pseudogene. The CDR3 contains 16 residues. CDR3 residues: CASSKVLREVSYGYTF. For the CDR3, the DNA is TGTGCCAGCAGCAAAGTTCTTAGGGAGGTGAGCTATGGCTACACCTTC.

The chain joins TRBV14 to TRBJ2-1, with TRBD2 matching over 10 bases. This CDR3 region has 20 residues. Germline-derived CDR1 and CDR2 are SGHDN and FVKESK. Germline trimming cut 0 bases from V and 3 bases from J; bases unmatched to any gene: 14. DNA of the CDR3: TGTGCCAGCAGCCAAGATAAGGGGCTAGCGGGAGCCCCCCGCTACAATGAGCAGTTCTTC. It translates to CASSQDKGLAGAPRYNEQFF.

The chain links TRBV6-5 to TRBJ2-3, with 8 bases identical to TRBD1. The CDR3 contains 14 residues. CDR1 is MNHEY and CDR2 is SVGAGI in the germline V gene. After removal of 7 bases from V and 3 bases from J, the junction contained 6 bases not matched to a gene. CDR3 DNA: TGTGCCAGCATCGAGGACAGGGCGACAGATACGCAGTATTTT. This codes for CASIEDRATDTQYF.

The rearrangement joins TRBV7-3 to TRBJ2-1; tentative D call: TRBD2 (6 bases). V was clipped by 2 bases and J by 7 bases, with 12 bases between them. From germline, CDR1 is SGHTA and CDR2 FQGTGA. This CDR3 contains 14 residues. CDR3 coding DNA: TGTGCCAGCAGCTTACGTGGAGGGTCAAATGAGCAGTTCTTC. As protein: CASSLRGGSNEQFF.

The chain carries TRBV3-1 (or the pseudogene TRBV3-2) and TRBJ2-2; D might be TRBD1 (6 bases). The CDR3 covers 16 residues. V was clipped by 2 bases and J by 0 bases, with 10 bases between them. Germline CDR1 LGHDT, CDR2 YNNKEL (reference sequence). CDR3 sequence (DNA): TGTGCCAGCAGCCAATGGACAGCCGCGAACACCGGGGAGCTGTTTTTT. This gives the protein CASSQWTAANTGELFF.

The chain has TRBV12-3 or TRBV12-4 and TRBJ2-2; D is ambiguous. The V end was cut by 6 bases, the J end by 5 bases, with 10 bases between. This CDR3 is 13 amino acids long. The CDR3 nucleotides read TGTGCCAGCAGGCCTATGTGGACCGGGGAGCTGTTTTTT. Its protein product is CASRPMWTGELFF.